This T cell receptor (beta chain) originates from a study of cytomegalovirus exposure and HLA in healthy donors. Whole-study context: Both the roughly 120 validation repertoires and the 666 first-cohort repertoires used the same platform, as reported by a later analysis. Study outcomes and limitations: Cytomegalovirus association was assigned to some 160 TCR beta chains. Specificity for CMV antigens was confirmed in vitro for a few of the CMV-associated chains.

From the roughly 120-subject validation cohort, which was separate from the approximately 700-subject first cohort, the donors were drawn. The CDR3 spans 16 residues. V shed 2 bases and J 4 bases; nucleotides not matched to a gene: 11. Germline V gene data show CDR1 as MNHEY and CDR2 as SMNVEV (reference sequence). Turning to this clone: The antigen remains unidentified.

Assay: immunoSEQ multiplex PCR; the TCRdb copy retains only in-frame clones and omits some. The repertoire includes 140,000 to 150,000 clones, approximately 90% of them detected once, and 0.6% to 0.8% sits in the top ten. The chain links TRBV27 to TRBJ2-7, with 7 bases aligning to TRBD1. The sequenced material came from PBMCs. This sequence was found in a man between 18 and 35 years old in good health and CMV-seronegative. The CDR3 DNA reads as TGTGCCAGCAGTTTAATCGCGACAGGGAGTAGGTACGAGCAGTACTTC. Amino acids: CASSLIATGSRYEQYF.